Detailed here is one T cell receptor beta chain. The data derive from a study of blood T cell repertoires in COVID-19. The overall study: Both acute and convalescent COVID-19 samples were obtained from the United States, Italy and Spain.

V lost 8 bases, J lost 0 bases, and 13 bases lay in between. Germline values: CDR1 SQVTM, CDR2 ANQGSEA. The CDR3 contains 13 residues. How the authors handled the data: It was from reference gene primer amplification that nucleated cell counts were estimated. The repertoire was sequenced with immunoSEQ multiplex PCR; TCRdb's copy has only in-frame clones and lacks some. From that table come the V and J calls and clone size; the DNA was used to work out D and trimming. This sample carries over 150,000 clones, roughly 85% of them seen once, and the ten largest clones take approximately 9.4%. The genes are TRBV29-1 and TRBJ1-1, with D perhaps matching TRBD1 (6 bases). Sequenced material: PBMCs or T cells enriched from blood (not recorded which). The origin of this receptor is a woman aged 18-29 years who had recovered from COVID-19. The CDR3 protein is CSSRTEMNTEAFF. CDR3 DNA sequence: TGCAGCTCCAGGACAGAGATGAACACTGAAGCTTTCTTT.